A selection of T cell receptor beta chains follows, all from one sample in a study of PD-L1 blockade in urothelial cancer. Profiling relied on immunoSEQ multiplex PCR, and the TCRdb table lists in-frame clones only, not all of them. In the table there are roughly 30,000 clones, approximately 87% of which are singletons. The material sequenced was PBMCs, taken around atezolizumab (anti-PD-L1) treatment. The receptors here all came from a man between 60 and 75 years old with urothelial cancer. CDR3s include the opening cysteine and the closing phenylalanine or tryptophan. Fields, in order: V gene, D gene, J gene, clone size, CDR3 DNA, CDR3 protein. D genes are given only for firm matches. Expanded clones get a size class; other rows say once, few or many, or leave the size out.

V: TRBV5-6; D: TRBD2; J: TRBJ2-1; size: .; DNA: TGTGCCAGCAGCTTGGGGCGGACTAGCGGGATACTCAATGAGCAGTTCTTC; CDR3: CASSLGRTSGILNEQFF
V: TRBV7-2; D: TRBD2; J: TRBJ2-1; size: .; DNA: TGTGCCAGCAGCTTGCCAGCGGGAGTGGCCTACAATGAGCAGTTCTTC; CDR3: CASSLPAGVAYNEQFF
V: TRBV7-3; D: TRBD2; J: TRBJ2-2; size: .; DNA: TGTGCCAGCAGCTTAGGAGCGGGAGGGCCTAGCGGGGAGCTGTTTTTT; CDR3: CASSLGAGGPSGELFF
V: TRBV25-1; D: .; J: TRBJ1-4; size: .; DNA: TGTGCCAGCAGTGAATTGGCAGGGTTTGAAAAACTGTTTTTT; CDR3: CASSELAGFEKLFF
V: TRBV18; D: .; J: TRBJ1-4; size: .; DNA: TGTGCCAGCTCAGACCGGGATTATGAAAAACTGTTTTTT; CDR3: CASSDRDYEKLFF
V: TRBV6-5; D: TRBD1; J: TRBJ2-7; size: .; DNA: TGTGCCAGCAGCCAACAGGGGGAAGTCTCCGAGCAGTACTTC; CDR3: CASSQQGEVSEQYF
V: TRBV7-8; D: TRBD1; J: TRBJ1-1; size: .; DNA: TGTGCCAGCAGCTTCGGGACAGGGGGATTGGGCACTGAAGCTTTCTTT; CDR3: CASSFGTGGLGTEAFF
V: TRBV6-1; D: .; J: TRBJ2-7; size: medium-sized; DNA: TGTGCCAGCACAGAGGGCCCAGGCTCCTACGAGCAGTACTTC; CDR3: CASTEGPGSYEQYF
V: TRBV19; D: .; J: TRBJ2-5; size: .; DNA: TGTGCCAGTAGCGGGGGCAGGGGGGAGACCCAGTACTTC; CDR3: CASSGGRGETQYF
V: TRBV4-1; D: .; J: TRBJ2-1; size: once; DNA: TGCGCCAGCAGCCAGGTATTTCCAGGGCTTGGTGAGCAGTTCTTC; CDR3: CASSQVFPGLGEQFF
V: TRBV7-8; D: .; J: TRBJ2-7; size: few; DNA: TGTGCCACCCGCCCCGCTCTAACCTACGAGCAGTACTTC; CDR3: CATRPALTYEQYF
V: TRBV28; D: .; J: TRBJ1-2; size: .; DNA: TGTGCCAGCTCACCGGGAGTGAGGGGTATTTTCTATGGCTACACCTTC; CDR3: CASSPGVRGIFYGYTF
V: TRBV21-1; D: .; J: TRBJ2-3; size: .; DNA: TGTGCCAGCAGCACCCCTAGCGGAGCCGACACAGATACGCAGTATTTT; CDR3: CASSTPSGADTDTQYF
V: TRBV5-6; D: TRBD1; J: TRBJ2-7; size: .; DNA: TGTGCCGGGAAACAGGGGGCCTCCTACGAGCAGTACTTC; CDR3: CAGKQGASYEQYF
V: TRBV6-5; D: TRBD2; J: TRBJ2-1; size: .; DNA: TGTGCCAGCAGTTACCTGGCGGGAGGGCACAATGAGCAGTTCTTC; CDR3: CASSYLAGGHNEQFF
V: TRBV29-1; D: TRBD2; J: TRBJ2-1; size: few; DNA: TGCAGCGTTGTCGGCGGGAGCTCCTACAATGAGCAGTTCTTC; CDR3: CSVVGGSSYNEQFF
V: TRBV29-1; D: TRBD2; J: TRBJ2-2; size: .; DNA: TGCAGCGTTGAGGGCGGGACTAGGGTTTTTGGGGAGCTGTTTTTT; CDR3: CSVEGGTRVFGELFF
V: TRBV30; D: .; J: TRBJ1-1; size: .; DNA: TGTGCCTGGAGTCCCAGGAGGACTGAAGCTTTCTTT; CDR3: CAWSPRRTEAFF
V: TRBV11-2; D: TRBD2; J: TRBJ2-2; size: .; DNA: TGTGCCAGCAGCTTATTTTCTAGCGGGAGGGCGGCCGGGGAGCTGTTTTTT; CDR3: CASSLFSSGRAAGELFF
V: TRBV19; D: .; J: TRBJ2-7; size: .; DNA: TGTGCCAGTAGTATAGATCGTTCTACCGGGCAGTACTTC; CDR3: CASSIDRSTGQYF